The 29 T cell receptor beta chains below come from one sample, sequenced in a study of shared clonotypes between healthy human individuals. Cells designated naive CD8 were CD45RO-negative and were positively selected for CCR7, with terminally differentiated effector memory CD45RA+ cells excluded. Repertoires were generated with immunoSEQ multiplex PCR, while TCRdb's copy carries only in-frame clones and drops some. The sample carries around 600,000 clones, approximately 96% recorded once. Sequenced material: naive CD8+ T cells sorted from blood. The receptors were sampled from a woman younger than 45 in good health.

The V and J genes are TRBV15 and TRBJ2-3, with D perhaps matching TRBD2 (6 bases). The CDR3 spans 15 residues. Germline V gene data show CDR1 as LNHNV and CDR2 as YYDKDF (reference sequence). V lost 5 bases to trimming and J lost 3 bases, with 15 bases between them. The CDR3 bases are TGTGCCACCAGCGGGGGGTTAGCGAGGACAGATACGCAGTATTTT. Translated: CATSGGLARTDTQYF.

The chain combines TRBV5-8 with TRBJ1-5; 8 positions match TRBD1. The CDR3 sequence is 15 residues long. The V segment lost 4 bases and the J segment 4 bases; nucleotides outside the gene matches: 7. CDR1 SGHTS and CDR2 YDEGEE come from the germline V gene. This chain's CDR3 is CASSQSGQANQPQHF. In DNA form, the CDR3 reads TGTGCCAGCAGCCAATCGGGACAGGCGAATCAGCCCCAGCATTTT.

A few counts support this clone. The chain recombines TRBV6-1 with TRBJ2-7, with D hard to call. CDR3 length: 12 residues. Trimming left V 2 bases short and J 0 bases short, with 2 bases between. Germline assignment: CDR1 MNHNS and CDR2 SASEGT. The CDR3 protein is CASSEISYEQYF. The CDR3 DNA sequence: TGTGCCAGCAGTGAAATCTCCTACGAGCAGTACTTC.

This chain connects TRBV5-4 to TRBJ2-7; D gene uncertain. Germline CDR1 and CDR2: SGHNT and YYREEE (reference sequence). The CDR3 loop spans 11 amino acids. The V end was cut by 1 base, the J end by 5 bases, with 4 bases between. CDR3 in DNA: TGTGCCAGCAGCTTGATGGACGAGCAGTACTTC. Residues: CASSLMDEQYF.

CDR3 nucleotides: TGTGCCAGCACATTCCGCGGGTATTTGGATGGCTACACCTTC. This sequence encodes CASTFRGYLDGYTF. The chain recombines TRBV28 with TRBJ1-2, with no clear D. The germline V and J ends were trimmed by 7 bases and 6 bases, with 18 bases remaining between them. Germline V gives CDR1 MDHEN, CDR2 SYDVKM. The CDR3 is 14 amino acids.

V usage is TRBV15 and J usage is TRBJ2-7, with D maybe TRBD2 (6 bases). CDR3 length: 14 residues. V was pared by 3 bases and J by 4 bases, with 13 bases between. Germline V gene data show CDR1 as LNHNV and CDR2 as YYDKDF (reference sequence). The CDR3 DNA is TGTGCCACCAGCAGCCGGAGGGGTGGATACGAGCAGTACTTC. It translates to CATSSRRGGYEQYF.

This rearrangement joins TRBV4-1 to TRBJ2-4; 8 bases map to TRBD2. The trim removed 1 base at V and 0 bases at J, leaving 11 bases unmatched. CDR1 is MGHRA and CDR2 is YSYEKL in the germline V gene. CDR3 length equals 19 residues. Here the CDR3 DNA reads TGCGCCAGCAGCCAAGTAGCGGGACCGGGGTTATTAGCCAAAAACATTCAGTACTTC. It specifies CASSQVAGPGLLAKNIQYF.

This clone occurred once. V gene TRBV6-5 combines with J gene TRBJ1-1; maybe TRBD1 (5 bases). The CDR3 sequence is 13 residues long. CDR1 and CDR2 from the germline V gene are MNHEY and SVGAGI. Trimming removed 7 bases at V and 4 bases at J, with 13 bases between. The CDR3 DNA reads TGTGCCAGCACAGGAGCGGGGGGCACTGAAGCTTTCTTT. It encodes CASTGAGGTEAFF.

The V gene is TRBV5-1, the J gene TRBJ2-6, with D unclear. The CDR3 totals 15 residues. Looked up from germline, CDR1 is SGHRS and CDR2 is YFSETQ. The V and J ends lost 0 bases and 0 bases respectively, with 4 bases between them. The DNA for the CDR3 is TGCGCCAGCAGCTTGGAGAGCTCTGGGGCCAACGTCCTGACTTTC. Amino acids: CASSLESSGANVLTF. Variable domain in full (rest from reference TRBV5-1 and TRBJ2-6): KAGVTQTPRYLIKTRGQQVTLSCSPISGHRSVSWYQQTPGQGLQFLFEYFSETQRNKGNFPGRFSGRQFSNSRSEMNVSTLELGDSALYLCASSLESSGANVLTFGAGSRLTVL.

The rearrangement joins TRBV9 to TRBJ2-1, with D uncertain. The CDR3 runs to 13 residues. V was shortened by 2 bases and J by 3 bases, with 6 bases between the two germline ends. The germline gives CDR1 SGDLS, CDR2 YYNGEE. The CDR3 sequence: CASSVSFYNEQFF. CDR3 coding DNA: TGTGCCAGCAGCGTTTCCTTCTACAATGAGCAGTTCTTC. Variable domain in full (rest from reference TRBV9 and TRBJ2-1): DSGVTQTPKHLITATGQRVTLRCSPRSGDLSVYWYQQSLDQGLQFLIQYYNGEERAKGNILERFSAQQFPDLHSELNLSSLELGDSALYFCASSVSFYNEQFFGPGTRLTVL.

V is TRBV30 and J is TRBJ2-5; TRBD1 matches 7 bases. Trimming cost V 1 base and J 3 bases; bases outside gene matches: 8. Germline loops: CDR1 GTSNPN, CDR2 SVGIG (reference sequence). The length of the CDR3 is 15 residues. The chain's CDR3 is CAWSALDRDKETQYF. The DNA of the CDR3 is TGTGCCTGGAGTGCCCTCGACAGGGATAAAGAGACCCAGTACTTC.

The CDR3 reads CASSHLRGGGTEKLFF. CDR3 in DNA: TGTGCCAGCAGTCACTTACGAGGAGGCGGGACTGAAAAACTGTTTTTT. The chain combines TRBV14 with TRBJ1-4; D possibly corresponds to TRBD1 (5 bases). V lost 6 bases, J lost 7 bases, and 21 bases lay in between. The CDR3 totals 16 residues. CDR1 SGHDN and CDR2 FVKESK come from the germline V gene.

The chain is built from TRBV19 and TRBJ2-3; 7 nucleotides match TRBD2. V was clipped by 7 bases and J by 3 bases; unmatched bases: 10. Germline CDR1 and CDR2: LNHDA and SQIVND (reference sequence). CDR3 size: 15 residues. The CDR3 DNA sequence: TGTGCCAGTACCTTAGGACTAGGAACGACAGATACGCAGTATTTT. Its protein is CASTLGLGTTDTQYF.

The chain is built from TRBV19 and TRBJ2-2; no definite D call. The CDR3 covers 13 residues. V was trimmed by 5 bases and J by 4 bases, leaving 8 bases between them. The V gene's germline CDR1 is LNHDA and CDR2 SQIVND (reference sequence). CDR3 protein: CASSSDATGELFF. The CDR3 DNA is TGTGCCAGTAGTTCGGACGCCACCGGGGAGCTGTTTTTT.

CDR3 DNA: TGTGCCAGCAGCCCGGGACAGGGTTACTACGAGCAGTACTTC. Its protein product is CASSPGQGYYEQYF. The chain recombines TRBV28 with TRBJ2-7; 9 positions agree with TRBD1. Trimming cost V 6 bases and J 3 bases; bases outside gene matches: 6. There are 14 residues in the CDR3. The germline V gene has CDR1 MDHEN and CDR2 SYDVKM.

The V gene is TRBV7-2, the J gene TRBJ2-2; D might be TRBD1 (5 bases). This CDR3 contains 17 residues. The V end was cut by 0 bases, the J end by 6 bases, with 17 bases between. Germline CDR1 reads SGHTA; CDR2 reads FQGNSA. The CDR3 DNA is TGTGCCAGCAGCTTAGCGGGGCCAGCTGGTATTTCCGGGGAGCTGTTTTTT. Translated, it gives CASSLAGPAGISGELFF. The variable domain in full, with the rest retrieved from reference TRBV7-2 and TRBJ2-2, is GAGVSQSPSNKVTEKGKDVELRCDPISGHTALYWYRQSLGQGLEFLIYFQGNSAPDKSGLPSDRFSAERTGGSVSTLTIQRTQQEDSAVYLCASSLAGPAGISGELFFGEGSRLTVL.

The chain links TRBV15 to TRBJ1-4, with D maybe TRBD1 (6 bases). V gave up 1 base and J gave up 1 base, with 10 bases separating them. In germline, CDR1 is LNHNV, CDR2 YYDKDF (reference sequence). CDR3 length: 16 residues. This CDR3 reads CATSRAQGGTNEKLFF. CDR3 coding DNA: TGTGCCACCAGCAGAGCACAGGGCGGAACTAATGAAAAACTGTTTTTT.

This rearrangement joins TRBV7-2 to TRBJ2-2, with D perhaps matching TRBD2 (5 bases). Germline-derived CDR1 and CDR2 are SGHTA and FQGNSA. The CDR3 loop spans 14 amino acids. Between the trimmed V and J ends, which lost 7 bases and 1 base, there was a span of 10 bases. This CDR3 reads CASIPTRNTGELFF. CDR3 nucleotide sequence: TGTGCCAGCATCCCAACTAGGAACACCGGGGAGCTGTTTTTT.

CDR3 amino acids: CASSITVAKTGELFF. Written as DNA, the CDR3 is TGTGCCAGCAGTATCACAGTGGCAAAAACCGGGGAGCTGTTTTTT. V usage is TRBV28 and J usage is TRBJ2-2; D unresolved. CDR1 is MDHEN, CDR2 SYDVKM, per germline. Trimming removed 5 bases at V and 5 bases at J, with 15 bases between. The CDR3 is made up of 15 amino acids.

The CDR3 bases are TGTGCCAGCAGCCTGGGCGTATACGAGCAGTACTTC. This translates into CASSLGVYEQYF. The chain uses TRBV7-9 and TRBJ2-5, with unresolved D. The better agreement between TRBJ2-7 and the DNA end casts doubt on the J call. The V gene's germline CDR1 is SEHNR and CDR2 FQNEAQ (reference sequence). The CDR3 contains 12 residues.

This chain joins TRBV7-9 and TRBJ2-7; no firm D call. Germline V gene lookup returns CDR1 SEHNR and CDR2 FQNEAQ (reference sequence). The CDR3 runs to 12 residues. V lost 6 bases to trimming and J lost 4 bases, with 10 bases between them. This chain's CDR3 is CASSPWGYEQYF. CDR3 coding DNA: TGTGCCAGCAGTCCTTGGGGTTACGAGCAGTACTTC.

The J gene is TRBJ2-1, the V gene TRBV5-8, with 7 bases lining up with TRBD1. J lost 9 bases, V lost 1 base, and 1 base had no gene match. Germline V gene data show CDR1 as SGHTS and CDR2 as YDEGEE. This CDR3 has 12 amino acids. CDR3 in DNA: TGTGCCAGCAGCTTGACAGGGGTTGAGCAGTTCTTC. Protein product: CASSLTGVEQFF.

The CDR3 protein is CSAYIRDRESYEQYF. The DNA of the CDR3 is TGCAGCGCGTATATCCGGGACAGGGAATCCTACGAGCAGTACTTC. The chain is built from TRBV29-1 and TRBJ2-5; TRBD1 matches at 9 bases. The end of the DNA fits TRBJ2-7 better, so the J call may be wrong. Germline loops: CDR1 SQVTM, CDR2 ANQGSEA. The CDR3 totals 15 residues.

The table lists this clone with a few counts. This rearrangement joins TRBV6-5 to TRBJ2-7, with D unresolved. The CDR3 loop spans 11 amino acids. V was clipped by 4 bases and J by 7 bases, with 8 bases between them. The germline V gene encodes CDR1 MNHEY and CDR2 SVGAGI. CDR3 nucleotide sequence: TGTGCCAGCAGTTTAGACGGTGAGCAGTACTTC. Translating it yields CASSLDGEQYF.

V gene TRBV14 combines with J gene TRBJ2-5; 7 positions agree with TRBD2. Judging by the DNA end, TRBJ2-7 fits better; the J call may be wrong. The germline V gene encodes CDR1 SGHDN and CDR2 FVKESK. This CDR3 spans 15 amino acids. The CDR3 loop is CASSQAPSGSYEQYF. The CDR3 DNA follows: TGTGCCAGCAGCCAAGCACCTAGCGGTTCCTACGAGCAGTACTTC.

CDR3: CASSPGMSGNTIYF. The CDR3 bases are TGTGCCAGCAGCCCTGGGATGTCTGGAAACACCATATATTTT. This chain uses TRBV13 with TRBJ1-3; D remains unclear. Trimming took off 5 bases at V and 1 base at J, with 9 bases between the two ends. Germline V gene lookup returns CDR1 PRHDT and CDR2 FYEKMQ (reference sequence). The CDR3 is 14 residues long.

The chain is built from TRBV6-1 and TRBJ2-7; 7 bases fit TRBD2. Per germline, CDR1 MNHNS and CDR2 SASEGT. With V trimmed by 1 base and J by 5 bases, 5 bases remained unmatched. The CDR3 sequence is 14 residues long. The CDR3 DNA is TGTGCCAGCAGTGAAGGACCCGGGGGGAACGAGCAGTACTTC. It yields the protein CASSEGPGGNEQYF.

The chain couples TRBV7-2 to TRBJ2-5; TRBD2 agrees at 10 bases. The CDR3 totals 14 residues. The trim removed 4 bases at V and 2 bases at J, leaving 1 base unmatched. Germline CDR1 SGHTA, CDR2 FQGNSA. As DNA, the CDR3 is TGTGCCAGCAGCTCTAGCGGGAGACAAGAGACCCAGTACTTC. Its translation is CASSSSGRQETQYF.

The chain links TRBV27 to TRBJ1-5; D is uncertain. Germline V gives CDR1 MNHEY, CDR2 SMNVEV (reference sequence). The germline V and J ends were trimmed by 6 bases and 0 bases, with 9 bases remaining between them. The CDR3 totals 14 residues. CDR3 in amino acids: CASSKGHSNQPQHF. CDR3 DNA sequence: TGTGCCAGCAGCAAGGGTCATAGCAATCAGCCCCAGCATTTT.